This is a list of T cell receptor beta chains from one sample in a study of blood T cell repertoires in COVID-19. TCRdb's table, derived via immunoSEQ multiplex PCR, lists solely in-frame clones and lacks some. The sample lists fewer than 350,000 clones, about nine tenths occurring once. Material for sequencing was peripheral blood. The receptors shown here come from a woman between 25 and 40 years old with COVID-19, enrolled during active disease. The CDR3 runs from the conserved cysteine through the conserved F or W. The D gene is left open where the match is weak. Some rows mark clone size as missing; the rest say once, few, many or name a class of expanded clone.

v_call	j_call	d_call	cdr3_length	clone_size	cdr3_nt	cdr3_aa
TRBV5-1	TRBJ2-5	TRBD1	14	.	TGCGCCAGCAGCTTGGGAGGCAGGGGGGAGACCCAGTACTTC	CASSLGGRGETQYF
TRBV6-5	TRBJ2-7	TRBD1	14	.	TGTGCCAGTAATGACAGGGGCCTCTCCTACGAGCAGTACTTC	CASNDRGLSYEQYF
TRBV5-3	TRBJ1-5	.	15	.	TGTGCCAGAAGCTTCGCAGGCTGGGGGGATCAGCCCCAGCATTTT	CARSFAGWGDQPQHF
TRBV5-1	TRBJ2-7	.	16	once	TGCGCCAGCAGCTTGAGCTCGCGGGCGGGAAACTACGAGCAGTACTTC	CASSLSSRAGNYEQYF
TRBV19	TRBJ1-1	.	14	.	TGTGCCAGTAGTTTTACAGCGGCTTCGGCTGAAGCTTTCTTT	CASSFTAASAEAFF
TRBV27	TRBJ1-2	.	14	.	TGTGCCAGCAGTCCCCGGACAGACAACTATGGCTACACCTTC	CASSPRTDNYGYTF
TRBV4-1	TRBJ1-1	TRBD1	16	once	TGCGCCAGCAGCCCGCTAACAGGGGCGGGATGGACTGAAGCTTTCTTT	CASSPLTGAGWTEAFF
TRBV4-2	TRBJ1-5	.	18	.	TGTGCCAGCAGCCTCGGCGTGTCCGGGGTCCCAATGGGTCAGCCCCAGCATTTT	CASSLGVSGVPMGQPQHF
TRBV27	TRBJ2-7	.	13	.	TGTGCCAGCAGTCAAACAATCTCCTACGAGCAGTACTTC	CASSQTISYEQYF
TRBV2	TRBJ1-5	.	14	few	TGTGCCAGCAGTCGAGACAGATACAATCAGCCCCAGCATTTT	CASSRDRYNQPQHF
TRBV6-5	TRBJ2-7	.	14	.	TGTGCCAGTCATTCCCAGAGGCAGTCCTACGAGCAGTACTTC	CASHSQRQSYEQYF
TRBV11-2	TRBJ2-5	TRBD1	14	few	TGTGCCAGCAGCTCAGGGGGTGGAGGAGAGACCCAGTACTTC	CASSSGGGGETQYF
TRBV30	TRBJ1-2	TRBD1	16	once	TGTGCCTGGAGTTCTCAAATAGCCGGGACAGGGTCCGGCTACACCTTC	CAWSSQIAGTGSGYTF
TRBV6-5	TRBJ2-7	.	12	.	TGTGCCAGCAGCCGGGTCTCCTACGAGCAGTACTTC	CASSRVSYEQYF
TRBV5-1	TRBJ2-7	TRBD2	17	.	TGCGCCAGCAGCCCGGACCCCGGGACTAGCGCTGGGGGCGAGCAGTACTTC	CASSPDPGTSAGGEQYF
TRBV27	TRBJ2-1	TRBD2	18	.	TGTGCCAGCAGTTTTAAACTAGCGGGGGTACGGACCTACAATGAGCAGTTCTTC	CASSFKLAGVRTYNEQFF
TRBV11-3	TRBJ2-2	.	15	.	TGTGCCAGCAGCTTACGTCAGGGGAACACCGGGGAGCTGTTTTTT	CASSLRQGNTGELFF
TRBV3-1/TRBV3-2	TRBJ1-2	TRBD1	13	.	TGTGCCAGCAGCCATGGGACAGGGGATGGCTACACCTTC	CASSHGTGDGYTF
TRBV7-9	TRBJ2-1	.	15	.	TGTGCCAGCAGCCACCCCGGGGGGCCCTACAATGAGCAGTTCTTC	CASSHPGGPYNEQFF
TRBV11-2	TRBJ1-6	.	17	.	TGTGCCAGCAGCCCCCGGGGCAGGGAGGGCGTAGGTTCACCCCTCCACTTT	CASSPRGREGVGSPLHF
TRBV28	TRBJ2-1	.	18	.	TGTGCCAGCAGTTTATGGGGACTAGGGACAGGGTCGGGCAATGAGCAGTTCTTC	CASSLWGLGTGSGNEQFF
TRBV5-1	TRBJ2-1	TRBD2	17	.	TGCGCCAGCAGCTTGGGGGCGCTAGCGGGTTCCTACAATGAGCAGTTCTTC	CASSLGALAGSYNEQFF
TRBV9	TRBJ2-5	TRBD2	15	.	TGTGCCAGCAGCGTAGTACTAGCGGGTTGGGGGACCCAGTACTTC	CASSVVLAGWGTQYF